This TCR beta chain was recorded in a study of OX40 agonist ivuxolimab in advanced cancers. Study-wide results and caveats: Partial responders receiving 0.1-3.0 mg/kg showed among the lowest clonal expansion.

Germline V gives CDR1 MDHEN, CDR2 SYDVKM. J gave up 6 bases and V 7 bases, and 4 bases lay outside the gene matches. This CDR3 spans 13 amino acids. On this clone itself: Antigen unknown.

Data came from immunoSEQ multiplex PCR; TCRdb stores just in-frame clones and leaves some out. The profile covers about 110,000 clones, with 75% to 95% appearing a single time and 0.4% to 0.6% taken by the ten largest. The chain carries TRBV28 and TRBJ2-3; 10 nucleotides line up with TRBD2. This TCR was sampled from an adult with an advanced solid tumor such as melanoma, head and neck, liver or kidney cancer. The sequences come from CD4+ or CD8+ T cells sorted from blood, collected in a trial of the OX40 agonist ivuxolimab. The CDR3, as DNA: TGTGCCAGCAAGCGGGGGGGCGAGGATACGCAGTATTTT. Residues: CASKRGGEDTQYF.